This is a list of T cell receptor beta chains from one sample in a study of T cell responses to AZD1222 COVID-19 vaccine. Clones were read by immunoSEQ multiplex PCR, and TCRdb kept only the in-frame ones, dropping some. In the table there are some 120,000 clones, 92% of which are singletons. The sample in question was peripheral blood, obtained 28 days after the second AZD1222 dose. These receptors were collected from an adult who received the AZD1222 COVID-19 vaccine. Both conserved end residues are part of each CDR3. D genes are given only for firm matches. For some rows the clone size is stated as once, few or many, or as a class when expanded; others skip it.

cdr3_length | clone_size | d_call | j_call | v_call | cdr3_aa | cdr3_nt
15 | . | TRBD1 | TRBJ1-6 | TRBV18 | CASSEDRGHNSPLHF | TGTGCCAGCTCAGAGGACAGGGGACATAATTCACCCCTCCACTTT
13 | once | . | TRBJ2-2 | TRBV15 | CATRREIREELFF | TGTGCCACCAGACGAGAGATCCGGGAGGAGCTGTTTTTT
15 | . | TRBD1 | TRBJ2-7 | TRBV14 | CASSLQQGVIFEQYF | TGTGCCAGCAGCCTACAGCAGGGGGTTATTTTCGAGCAGTACTTC
16 | . | . | TRBJ2-1 | TRBV5-4 | CASSLGHRPSTVEQFF | TGTGCCAGCAGCTTGGGTCACAGGCCATCTACTGTTGAGCAGTTCTTC
15 | once | TRBD2 | TRBJ2-1 | TRBV7-2 | CASSSGQGLAREQFF | TGTGCCAGCAGCTCAGGTCAGGGACTAGCTCGCGAGCAGTTCTTC
13 | . | . | TRBJ1-1 | TRBV7-9 | CASSWGPNTEAFF | TGTGCCAGCAGCTGGGGACCGAACACTGAAGCTTTCTTT
16 | . | . | TRBJ2-7 | TRBV6-1 | CASSDQGFRATYEQYF | TGTGCCAGCAGTGATCAGGGGTTTCGAGCAACCTACGAGCAGTACTTC
14 | . | . | TRBJ1-5 | TRBV6-5 | CASISTGSGQPQHF | TGTGCCAGCATCAGTACAGGGAGCGGTCAGCCCCAGCATTTT
10 | . | . | TRBJ1-5 | TRBV25-1 | CASSDQPQHF | TGTGCCAGCAGTGATCAGCCCCAGCATTTT
13 | . | . | TRBJ2-7 | TRBV4-2 | CASSQDLDSEQYF | TGTGCCAGCAGCCAAGATCTGGATTCGGAGCAGTACTTC
16 | once | . | TRBJ2-5 | TRBV11-1 | CASSSRAGTHQETQYF | TGTGCCAGCAGCTCCAGGGCGGGGACACATCAAGAGACCCAGTACTTC
15 | . | . | TRBJ1-5 | TRBV13 | CASSLRGPSGQPQHF | TGTGCCAGCAGCTTACGGGGTCCGTCGGGGCAGCCCCAGCATTTT
13 | . | . | TRBJ2-1 | TRBV7-9 | CASRILPGEEQFF | TGTGCCAGCAGAATACTCCCGGGGGAAGAGCAGTTCTTC
17 | . | . | TRBJ2-5 | TRBV4-2 | CASSQDFISGALGTQYF | TGTGCCAGCAGCCAAGATTTTATTAGCGGAGCTTTGGGGACCCAGTACTTC
11 | . | . | TRBJ1-1 | TRBV11-2 | CASSSDTEAFF | TGTGCCAGCAGCTCAGACACTGAAGCTTTCTTT
11 | . | . | TRBJ2-7 | TRBV12-3/TRBV12-4 | CASSVAHEQYF | TGTGCCAGCAGTGTTGCCCACGAGCAGTACTTC
13 | . | . | TRBJ1-1 | TRBV5-1 | CASSLLVGAEAFF | TGCGCCAGCAGCTTGCTCGTTGGGGCTGAAGCTTTCTTT
15 | . | . | TRBJ2-7 | TRBV13 | CASRKEGPYSYEQYF | TGTGCCAGCAGGAAAGAGGGGCCTTACTCCTACGAGCAGTACTTC
16 | once | . | TRBJ1-3 | TRBV10-3 | CAISTNPGWSGNTIYF | TGTGCCATTTCAACGAATCCAGGGTGGTCTGGAAACACCATATATTTT
15 | . | TRBD1 | TRBJ1-5 | TRBV7-9 | CASSTTGGENQPQHF | TGTGCCAGCAGCACGACAGGGGGCGAGAATCAGCCCCAGCATTTT
14 | . | . | TRBJ2-6 | TRBV29-1 | CSVTWASGANVLTF | TGCAGCGTCACCTGGGCCTCTGGGGCCAACGTCCTGACTTTC
14 | . | TRBD1 | TRBJ1-3 | TRBV7-2 | CASSSQGHGNTIYF | TGTGCCAGCAGCTCACAGGGGCATGGAAACACCATATATTTT
13 | . | . | TRBJ1-1 | TRBV28 | CASRLDMNTEAFF | TGTGCCAGCAGGCTTGACATGAACACTGAAGCTTTCTTT
13 | . | TRBD1 | TRBJ2-3 | TRBV6-5 | CATRTGGSDTQYF | TGTGCCACCCGGACAGGGGGGTCAGATACGCAGTATTTT
13 | . | . | TRBJ1-1 | TRBV3-1/TRBV3-2 | CASSQALDAEAFF | TGTGCCAGCAGCCAAGCCCTGGACGCTGAAGCTTTCTTT
15 | . | . | TRBJ2-3 | TRBV24-1 | CATSDLVNLADTQYF | TGTGCCACCAGTGATTTGGTAAATTTAGCAGATACGCAGTATTTT
12 | . | . | TRBJ1-1 | TRBV24-1 | CATSDLPGKAFF | TGTGCCACCAGTGATTTGCCAGGGAAGGCTTTCTTT
15 | . | . | TRBJ1-1 | TRBV19 | CASSMVSYLGTEAFF | TGTGCCAGTAGTATGGTCTCCTACCTTGGAACTGAAGCTTTCTTT
11 | . | . | TRBJ1-1 | TRBV12-3/TRBV12-4 | CASSLMVEAFF | TGTGCCAGCAGTTTAATGGTGGAAGCTTTCTTT
13 | . | . | TRBJ2-7 | TRBV28 | CASSLPGRYEQYF | TGTGCCAGCAGTTTACCTGGTCGGTACGAGCAGTACTTC
13 | . | . | TRBJ1-5 | TRBV19 | CASSLTRGQPQHF | TGTGCCAGTAGTTTGACACGGGGTCAGCCCCAGCATTTT
15 | few | . | TRBJ1-2 | TRBV7-8 | CASSLGGGLIYGYTF | TGTGCCAGCAGCTTAGGGGGGGGCTTGATCTATGGCTACACCTTC
15 | . | . | TRBJ1-4 | TRBV2 | CASRPNRVLIEKLFF | TGTGCCAGCAGACCTAACAGGGTTTTGATAGAAAAACTGTTTTTT
19 | . | TRBD2 | TRBJ2-3 | TRBV5-1 | CASSFPGTSGRAPTDTQYF | TGCGCCAGCAGCTTCCCCGGGACTAGCGGGAGGGCCCCAACAGATACGCAGTATTTT
14 | . | . | TRBJ1-2 | TRBV15 | CATSLERVFYGYTF | TGTGCCACATCTTTAGAAAGGGTCTTCTATGGCTACACCTTC
13 | . | . | TRBJ1-2 | TRBV28 | CASSFLANYGYTF | TGTGCCAGCAGTTTCCTAGCTAACTATGGCTACACCTTC
17 | . | TRBD2 | TRBJ2-1 | TRBV15 | CATSREPTSGRRNEQFF | TGTGCCACCAGCAGAGAACCTACTAGCGGGAGACGTAATGAGCAGTTCTTC